These 6 T cell receptor beta chains share one sample of origin, sequenced in a study of breast tumors, draining lymph nodes, adjacent tissues. Samples came from axillary lymph nodes draining the breast cancer. Each CDR3 protein gets one entry after TCRdb re-called the multiplex PCR reads with MiXCR. The sample has about 270,000 distinct CDR3 sequences, over 30% seen once. Material: axillary lymph node tissue. Receptors originate from a female donor with breast cancer. Some clones in this sample may be carry-over from other donors' samples.

In its sample, this clonotype was seen many times. The chain joins TRBV13 to TRBJ1-6; D is undetermined. Germline-derived CDR1 and CDR2 are PRHDT and FYEKMQ (reference sequence). V dropped 6 bases and J dropped 7 bases, with 19 bases sitting between them. The CDR3 extends over 16 amino acids. In DNA form, the CDR3 reads TGTGCCAGCAGTCCACCGGGAACTCGGGCAAATTCACCCCTCCACTTT. Encoded protein: CASSPPGTRANSPLHF.

The chain links TRBV5-1 to TRBJ2-3; 8 nucleotides line up with TRBD2. V trimming: 5 bases; J trimming: 3 bases; junction bases outside the gene matches: 8. This CDR3 is built from 15 residues. Germline loops: CDR1 SGHRS, CDR2 YFSETQ. The CDR3 region has the DNA TGCGCCAGCAGTCTAGGGACTAGTCGGACAGATACGCAGTATTTT. Translated, it gives CASSLGTSRTDTQYF. The full variable domain, its missing parts supplied by reference TRBV5-1 and TRBJ2-3, is KAGVTQTPRYLIKTRGQQVTLSCSPISGHRSVSWYQQTPGQGLQFLFEYFSETQRNKGNFPGRFSGRQFSNSRSEMNVSTLELGDSALYLCASSLGTSRTDTQYFGPGTRLTVL.

This clonotype has ten or more counts. In nucleotides, the CDR3 is TGTGCCAGCAGCCCCGTGCTGGATACGCAGTATTTT. This gives the protein CASSPVLDTQYF. This rearrangement joins TRBV11-2 to TRBJ2-3; D unclear. CDR3 length equals 12 residues. Germline assignment: CDR1 SGHAT and CDR2 FQNNGV. The V end was cut by 5 bases, the J end by 6 bases, with 9 bases between.

In its sample, this clonotype was seen many times. CDR3: CATSESDTQYF. CDR3 sequence (DNA): TGTGCCACCAGTGAATCAGATACGCAGTATTTT. The J gene is TRBJ2-3, the V gene TRBV24-1; D remains ambiguous. The CDR3 totals 11 residues. The V gene lost 4 bases and the J gene lost 4 bases, with 2 bases spanning the gap. The germline V gene has CDR1 KGHDR and CDR2 SFDVKD.

A remark on this clonotype: A much more abundant neighbour one base away suggests this may be a read error. This chain connects TRBV20-1 to TRBJ2-2, with D possibly matching TRBD2 (5 bases). Germline-derived CDR1 and CDR2 are DFQATT and SNEGSKA (reference sequence). The CDR3 has 12 amino acids. The CDR3 DNA reads as TGCAGTGTATCTAGGAACACCGGGGAGCCGTTTTTT. Translation gives CSVSRNTGEPFF.

J is TRBJ1-2 and V is TRBV7-9; 7 bases fit TRBD1. V dropped 6 bases and J dropped 6; count of bases not matched to a gene: 7. Germline CDR1 and CDR2: SEHNR and FQNEAQ (reference sequence). There are 13 residues in the CDR3. Here the CDR3 reads CASREQGIDGYTF. The CDR3 nucleotides are TGTGCCAGCAGGGAACAGGGGATTGATGGCTACACCTTC. The variable domain in full, completed from reference TRBV7-9 and TRBJ1-2, reads DTGVSQNPRHKITKRGQNVTFRCDPISEHNRLYWYRQTLGQGPEFLTYFQNEAQLEKSRLLSDRFSAERPKGSFSTLEIQRTEQGDSAMYLCASREQGIDGYTFGSGTRLTVV.